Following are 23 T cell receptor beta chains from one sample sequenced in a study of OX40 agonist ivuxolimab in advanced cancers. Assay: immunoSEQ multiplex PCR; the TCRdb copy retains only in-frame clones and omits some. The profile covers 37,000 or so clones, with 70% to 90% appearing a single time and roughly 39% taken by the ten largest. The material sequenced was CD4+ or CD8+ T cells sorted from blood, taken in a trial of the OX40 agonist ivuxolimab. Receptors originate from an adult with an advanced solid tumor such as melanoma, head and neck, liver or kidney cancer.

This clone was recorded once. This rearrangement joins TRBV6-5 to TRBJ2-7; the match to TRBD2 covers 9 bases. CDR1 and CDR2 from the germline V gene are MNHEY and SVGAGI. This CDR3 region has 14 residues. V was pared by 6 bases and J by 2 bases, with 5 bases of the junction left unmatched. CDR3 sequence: CASRAASGTYEQYF. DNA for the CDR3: TGTGCCAGCAGAGCAGCTAGCGGGACCTACGAGCAGTACTTC.

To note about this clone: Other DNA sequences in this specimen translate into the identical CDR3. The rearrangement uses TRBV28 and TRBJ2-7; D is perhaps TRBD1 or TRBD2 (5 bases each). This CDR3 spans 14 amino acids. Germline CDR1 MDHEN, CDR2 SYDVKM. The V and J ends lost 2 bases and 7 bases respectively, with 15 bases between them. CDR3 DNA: TGTGCCAGCAGTTTAGCGGACCCAGGGAGAGAGCAGTACTTC. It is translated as CASSLADPGREQYF.

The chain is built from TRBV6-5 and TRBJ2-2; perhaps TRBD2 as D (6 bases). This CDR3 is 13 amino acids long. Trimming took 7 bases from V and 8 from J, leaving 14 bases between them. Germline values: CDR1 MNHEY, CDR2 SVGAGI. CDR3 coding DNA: TGTGCCAGCACGGGACTTAAGAAGGGGGAGCTGTTTTTT. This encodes CASTGLKKGELFF.

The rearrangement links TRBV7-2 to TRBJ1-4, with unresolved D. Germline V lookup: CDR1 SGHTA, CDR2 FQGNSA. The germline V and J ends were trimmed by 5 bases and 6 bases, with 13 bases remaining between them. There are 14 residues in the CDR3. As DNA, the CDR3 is TGTGCCAGCAGCCCTGGTCCAATAGATGAAAAACTGTTTTTT. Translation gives CASSPGPIDEKLFF. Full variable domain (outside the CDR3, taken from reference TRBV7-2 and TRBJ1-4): GAGVSQSPSNKVTEKGKDVELRCDPISGHTALYWYRQSLGQGLEFLIYFQGNSAPDKSGLPSDRFSAERTGGSVSTLTIQRTQQEDSAVYLCASSPGPIDEKLFFGSGTQLSVL.

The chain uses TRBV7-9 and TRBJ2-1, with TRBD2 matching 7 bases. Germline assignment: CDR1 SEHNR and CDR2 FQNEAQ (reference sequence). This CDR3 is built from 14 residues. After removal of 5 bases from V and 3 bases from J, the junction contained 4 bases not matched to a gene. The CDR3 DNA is TGTGCCAGCAGCAGCGGGGTTATCTACAATGAGCAGTTCTTC. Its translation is CASSSGVIYNEQFF.

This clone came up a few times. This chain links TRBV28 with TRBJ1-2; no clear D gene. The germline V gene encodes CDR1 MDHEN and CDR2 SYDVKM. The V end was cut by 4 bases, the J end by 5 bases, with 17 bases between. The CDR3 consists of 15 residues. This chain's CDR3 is CASSSSATWGYGYTF. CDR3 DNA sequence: TGTGCCAGCAGTTCCTCCGCAACCTGGGGATATGGCTACACCTTC.

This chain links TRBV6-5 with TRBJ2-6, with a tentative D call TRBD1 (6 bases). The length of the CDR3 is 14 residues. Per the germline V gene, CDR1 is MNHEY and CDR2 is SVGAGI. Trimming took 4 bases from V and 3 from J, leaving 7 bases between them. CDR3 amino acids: CASSSGDGANVLTF. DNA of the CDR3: TGTGCCAGCAGTTCAGGGGATGGGGCCAACGTCCTGACTTTC.

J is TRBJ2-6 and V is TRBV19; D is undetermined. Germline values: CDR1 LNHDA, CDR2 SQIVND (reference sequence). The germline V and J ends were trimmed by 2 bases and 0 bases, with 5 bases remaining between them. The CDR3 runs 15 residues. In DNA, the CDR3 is TGTGCCAGTAGTATAAGGACCTCTGGGGCCAACGTCCTGACTTTC. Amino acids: CASSIRTSGANVLTF. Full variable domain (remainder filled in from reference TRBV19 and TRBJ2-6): DGGITQSPKYLFRKEGQNVTLSCEQNLNHDAMYWYRQDPGQGLRLIYYSQIVNDFQKGDIAEGYSVSREKKESFPLTVTSAQKNPTAFYLCASSIRTSGANVLTFGAGSRLTVL.

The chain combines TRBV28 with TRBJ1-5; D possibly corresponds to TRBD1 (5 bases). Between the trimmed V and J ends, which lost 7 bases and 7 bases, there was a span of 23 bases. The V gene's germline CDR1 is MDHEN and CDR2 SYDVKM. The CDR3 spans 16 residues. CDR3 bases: TGTGCCAGCACAAGGACACTTCGGGAAAGCCAGCAGCCCCAGCATTTT. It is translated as CASTRTLRESQQPQHF.

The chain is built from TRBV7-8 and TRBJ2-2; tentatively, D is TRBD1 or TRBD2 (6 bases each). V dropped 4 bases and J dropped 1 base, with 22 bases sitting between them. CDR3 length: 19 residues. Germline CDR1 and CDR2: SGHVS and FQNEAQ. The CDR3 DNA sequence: TGTGCCAGCAGCTCTCTGCTCCGTAGGGGGGAGAAGAACACCGGGGAGCTGTTTTTT. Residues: CASSSLLRRGEKNTGELFF.

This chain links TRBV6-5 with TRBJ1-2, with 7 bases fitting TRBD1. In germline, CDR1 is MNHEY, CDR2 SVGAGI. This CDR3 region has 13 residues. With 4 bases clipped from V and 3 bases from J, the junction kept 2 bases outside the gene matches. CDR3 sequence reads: CASSLTGHYGYTF. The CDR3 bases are TGTGCCAGCAGTTTGACAGGGCACTATGGCTACACCTTC.

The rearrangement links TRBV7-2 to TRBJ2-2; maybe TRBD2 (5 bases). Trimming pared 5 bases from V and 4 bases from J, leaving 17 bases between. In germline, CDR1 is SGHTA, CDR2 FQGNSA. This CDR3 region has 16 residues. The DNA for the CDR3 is TGTGCCAGCAGCCCAAGGGCGGGCCCGATCACCGGGGAGCTGTTTTTT. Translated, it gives CASSPRAGPITGELFF.

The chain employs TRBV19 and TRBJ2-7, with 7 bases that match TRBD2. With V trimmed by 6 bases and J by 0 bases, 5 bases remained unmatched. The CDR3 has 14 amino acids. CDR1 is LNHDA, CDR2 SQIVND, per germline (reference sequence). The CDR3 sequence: CASSLGGDSYEQYF. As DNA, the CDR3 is TGTGCCAGTAGCCTTGGGGGGGACTCCTACGAGCAGTACTTC.

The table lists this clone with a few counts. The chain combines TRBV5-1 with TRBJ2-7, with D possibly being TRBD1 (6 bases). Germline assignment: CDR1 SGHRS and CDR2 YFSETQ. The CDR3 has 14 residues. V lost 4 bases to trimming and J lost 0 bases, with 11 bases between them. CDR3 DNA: TGCGCCAGCAGCCGGACAGCTCTCTCCTACGAGCAGTACTTC. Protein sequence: CASSRTALSYEQYF.

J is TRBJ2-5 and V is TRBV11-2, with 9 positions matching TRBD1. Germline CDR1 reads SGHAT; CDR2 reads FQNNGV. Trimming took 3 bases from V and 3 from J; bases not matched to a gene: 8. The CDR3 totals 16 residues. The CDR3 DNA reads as TGTGCCAGCAGCTTTACAGGGGGCATTGTGGAAGAGACCCAGTACTTC. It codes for CASSFTGGIVEETQYF.

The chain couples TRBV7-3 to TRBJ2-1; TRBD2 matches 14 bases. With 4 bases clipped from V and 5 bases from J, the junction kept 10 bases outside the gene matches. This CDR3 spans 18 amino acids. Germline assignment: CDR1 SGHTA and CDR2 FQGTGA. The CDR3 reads CASSSTTSGGAWNNEQFF. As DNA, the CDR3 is TGTGCCAGCAGCTCAACGACTAGCGGGGGGGCATGGAACAATGAGCAGTTCTTC.

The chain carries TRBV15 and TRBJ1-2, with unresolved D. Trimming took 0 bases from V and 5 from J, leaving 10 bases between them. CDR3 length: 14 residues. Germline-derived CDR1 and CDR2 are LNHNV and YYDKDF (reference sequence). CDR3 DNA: TGTGCCACCAGCAGAGAAACGCGTGATTATGGCTACACCTTC. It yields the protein CATSRETRDYGYTF. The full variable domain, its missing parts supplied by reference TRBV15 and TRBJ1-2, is DAMVIQNPRYQVTQFGKPVTLSCSQTLNHNVMYWYQQKSSQAPKLLFHYYDKDFNNEADTPDNFQSRRPNTSFCFLDIRSPGLGDTAMYLCATSRETRDYGYTFGSGTRLTVV.

The CDR3 reads CASSIPEGWGGTGELFF. CDR3 nucleotides: TGTGCCAGCAGCATCCCCGAGGGGTGGGGAGGGACCGGGGAGCTGTTTTTT. The V and J genes are TRBV7-8 and TRBJ2-2, with 7 bases matching TRBD2. Trimming at V came to 5 bases and at J to 5 bases, leaving 14 bases not matched to a gene. CDR1 is SGHVS, CDR2 FQNEAQ, per germline. There are 17 residues in the CDR3. Filled out from reference TRBV7-8 and TRBJ2-2, the complete variable domain reads GAGVSQSPRYKVAKRGQDVALRCDPISGHVSLFWYQQALGQGPEFLTYFQNEAQLDKSGLPSDRFFAERPEGSVSTLKIQRTQQEDSAVYLCASSIPEGWGGTGELFFGEGSRLTVL.

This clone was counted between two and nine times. The CDR3 DNA reads TGTGCCAGCAGCTTAGAAGGGGGCAAACAGTACTTC. As protein: CASSLEGGKQYF. The chain couples TRBV13 to TRBJ2-7; TRBD1 aligns across 7 bases. CDR3 size: 12 residues. The germline V gene encodes CDR1 PRHDT and CDR2 FYEKMQ (reference sequence). Unmatched junction bases numbered 4, after V lost 1 base and J lost 10 bases.

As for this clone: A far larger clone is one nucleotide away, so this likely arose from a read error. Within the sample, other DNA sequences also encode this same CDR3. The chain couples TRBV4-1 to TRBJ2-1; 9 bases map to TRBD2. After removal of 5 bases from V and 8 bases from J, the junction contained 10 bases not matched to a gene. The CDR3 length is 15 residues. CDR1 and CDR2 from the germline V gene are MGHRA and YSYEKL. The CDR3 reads CASSLWGSGSDEQFF. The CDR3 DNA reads TGCGCCAGCAGCTTATGGGGTAGCGGGAGTGATGAGCAGTTCTTC.

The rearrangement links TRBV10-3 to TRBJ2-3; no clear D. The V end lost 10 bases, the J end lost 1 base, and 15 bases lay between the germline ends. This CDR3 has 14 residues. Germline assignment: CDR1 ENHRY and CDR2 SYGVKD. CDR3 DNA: TGTGCCACCCAAGATGGGATCGGCACAGATACGCAGTATTTT. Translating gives CATQDGIGTDTQYF.

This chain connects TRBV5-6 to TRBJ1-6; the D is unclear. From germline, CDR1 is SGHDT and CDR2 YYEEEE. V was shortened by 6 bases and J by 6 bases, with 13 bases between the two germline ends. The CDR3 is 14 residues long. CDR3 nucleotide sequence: TGTGCCAGCACCGCTCAGCTGACTAATTCACCCCTCCACTTT. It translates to CASTAQLTNSPLHF.

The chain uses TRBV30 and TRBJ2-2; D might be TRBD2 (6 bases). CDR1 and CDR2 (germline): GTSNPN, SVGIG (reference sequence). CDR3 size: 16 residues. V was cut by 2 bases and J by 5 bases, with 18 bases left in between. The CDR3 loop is CAWSIPPGRGTGELFF. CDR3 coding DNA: TGTGCCTGGAGTATCCCCCCCGGGAGAGGAACCGGGGAGCTGTTTTTT. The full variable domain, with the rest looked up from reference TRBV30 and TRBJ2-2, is SQTIHQWPATLVQPVGSPLSLECTVEGTSNPNLYWYRQAAGRGLQLLFYSVGIGQISSEVPQNLSASRPQDRQFILSSKKLLLSDSGFYLCAWSIPPGRGTGELFFGEGSRLTVL.